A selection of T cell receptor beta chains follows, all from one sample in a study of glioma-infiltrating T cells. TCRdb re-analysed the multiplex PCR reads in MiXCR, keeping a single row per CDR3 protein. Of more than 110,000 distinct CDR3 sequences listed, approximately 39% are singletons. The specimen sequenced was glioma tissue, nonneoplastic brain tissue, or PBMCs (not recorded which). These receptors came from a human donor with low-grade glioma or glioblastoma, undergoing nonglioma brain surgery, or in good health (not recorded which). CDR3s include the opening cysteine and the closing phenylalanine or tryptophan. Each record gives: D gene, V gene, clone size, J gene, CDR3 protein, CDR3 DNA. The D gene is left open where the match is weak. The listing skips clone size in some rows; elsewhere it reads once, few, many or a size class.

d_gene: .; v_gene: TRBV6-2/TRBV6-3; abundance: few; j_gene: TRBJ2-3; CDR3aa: CASSYAASSDTQYF; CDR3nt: TGTGCCAGCAGTTACGCGGCTAGCTCAGATACGCAGTATTTT
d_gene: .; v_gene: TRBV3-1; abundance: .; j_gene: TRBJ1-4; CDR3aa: CASSIGGTNEKLLF; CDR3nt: TGTGCCAGCAGCATCGGGGGAACTAATGAAAAACTGCTTTTT
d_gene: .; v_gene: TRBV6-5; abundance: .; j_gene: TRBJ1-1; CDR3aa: CASGSSPATEAFF; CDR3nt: TGTGCCAGCGGTTCCTCGCCAGCGACTGAAGCTTTCTTT
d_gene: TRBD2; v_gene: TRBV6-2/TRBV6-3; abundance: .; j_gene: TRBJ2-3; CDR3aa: CASSSAGAGSDTQYF; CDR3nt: TGTGCCAGCAGTTCAGCGGGAGCAGGATCAGATACGCAGTATTTT
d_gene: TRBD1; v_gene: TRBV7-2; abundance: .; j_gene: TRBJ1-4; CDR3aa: CASSSLGTGFEKLFF; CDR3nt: TGTGCCAGCAGCTCCCTCGGGACAGGCTTTGAAAAACTGTTTTTT
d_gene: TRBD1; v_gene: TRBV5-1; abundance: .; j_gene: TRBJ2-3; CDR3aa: CASSSTGASTDTQYF; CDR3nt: TGCGCCAGCAGCTCGACAGGGGCCAGCACAGATACGCAGTATTTT
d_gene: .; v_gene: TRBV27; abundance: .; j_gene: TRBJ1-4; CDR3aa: CASSHRVGDGSEKLFF; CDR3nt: TGTGCCAGCAGTCATCGCGTGGGGGACGGATCTGAAAAACTGTTTTTT
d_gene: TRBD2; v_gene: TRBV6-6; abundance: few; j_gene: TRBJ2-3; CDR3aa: CASSYSSGGEGNTQYF; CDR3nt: TGTGCCAGCAGTTACTCTAGCGGGGGGGAGGGAAATACGCAGTATTTT
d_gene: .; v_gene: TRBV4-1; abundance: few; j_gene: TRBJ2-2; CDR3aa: CASSQEEYGTPGELFF; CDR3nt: TGCGCCAGCAGCCAAGAAGAATACGGGACTCCCGGGGAGCTGTTTTTT
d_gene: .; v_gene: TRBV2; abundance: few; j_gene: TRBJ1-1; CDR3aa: CASNPEGNTEAFF; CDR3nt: TGTGCCAGCAACCCCGAGGGTAACACTGAAGCTTTCTTT
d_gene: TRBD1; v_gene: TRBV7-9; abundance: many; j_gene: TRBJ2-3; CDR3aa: CASSSGQGTDTQYF; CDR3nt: TGTGCCAGCAGCTCGGGACAGGGCACAGATACGCAGTATTTT
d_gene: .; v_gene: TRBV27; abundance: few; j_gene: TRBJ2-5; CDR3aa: CASSLLGETQYF; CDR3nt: TGTGCCAGCAGTTTATTGGGGGAGACCCAGTACTTC
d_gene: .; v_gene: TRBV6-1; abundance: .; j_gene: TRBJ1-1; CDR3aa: CASHAPGRITEAFF; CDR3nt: TGTGCCAGCCATGCACCAGGGCGTATAACTGAAGCTTTCTTT
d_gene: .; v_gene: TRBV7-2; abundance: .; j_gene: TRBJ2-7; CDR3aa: CASSLDRVRTREQYF; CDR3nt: TGTGCCAGCAGCTTAGATCGTGTCCGAACGAGGGAGCAGTACTTC
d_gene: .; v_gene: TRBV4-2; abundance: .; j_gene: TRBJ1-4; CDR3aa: CASSLVLTTNEKLFF; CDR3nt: TGTGCCAGCAGCTTGGTTCTTACAACTAATGAAAAACTGTTTTTT
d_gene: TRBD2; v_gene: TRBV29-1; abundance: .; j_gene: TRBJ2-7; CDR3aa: CSVALADSYEQYF; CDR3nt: TGCAGCGTTGCCCTAGCGGACTCCTACGAGCAGTACTTC
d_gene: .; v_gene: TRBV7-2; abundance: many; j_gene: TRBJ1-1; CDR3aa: CASSFETTNTEAFF; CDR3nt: TGTGCCAGCAGCTTTGAAACGACGAACACTGAAGCTTTCTTT
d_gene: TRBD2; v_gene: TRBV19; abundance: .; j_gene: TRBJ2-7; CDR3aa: CASSPGLARHYEQYF; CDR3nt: TGTGCCAGTAGTCCGGGACTAGCGCGTCACTACGAGCAGTACTTC
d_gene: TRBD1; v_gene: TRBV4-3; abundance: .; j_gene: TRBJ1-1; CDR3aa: CASSQLRDRDAAFF; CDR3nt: TGCGCCAGCAGCCAACTCCGGGACAGGGACGCAGCTTTCTTT
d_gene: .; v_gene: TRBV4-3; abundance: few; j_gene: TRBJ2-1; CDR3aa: CASSQERSNSYNEQFF; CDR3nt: TGCGCCAGCAGCCAAGAGAGGAGTAACTCCTACAATGAGCAGTTCTTC
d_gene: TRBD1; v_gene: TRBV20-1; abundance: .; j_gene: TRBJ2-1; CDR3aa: CSAGGTGNNEQFF; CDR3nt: TGCAGTGCTGGAGGGACAGGGAACAATGAGCAGTTCTTC
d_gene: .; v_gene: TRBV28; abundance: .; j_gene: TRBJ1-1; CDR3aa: CASLVGGYEAFF; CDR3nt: TGTGCCAGCCTGGTAGGGGGTTACGAAGCTTTCTTT
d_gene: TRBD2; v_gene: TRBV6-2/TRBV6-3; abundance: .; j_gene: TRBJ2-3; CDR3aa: CASSIAGPTDTQYF; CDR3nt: TGTGCCAGCAGTATAGCGGGCCCCACAGATACGCAGTATTTT
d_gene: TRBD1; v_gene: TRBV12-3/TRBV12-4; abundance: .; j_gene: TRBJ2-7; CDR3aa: CASSLARGQESYEQYF; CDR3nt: TGTGCCAGCAGTTTAGCGAGGGGACAGGAGTCCTACGAGCAGTACTTC
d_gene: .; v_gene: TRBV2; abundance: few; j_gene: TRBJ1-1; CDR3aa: CASREPGLYTEAFF; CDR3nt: TGTGCCAGCAGGGAGCCGGGCCTGTACACTGAAGCTTTCTTT
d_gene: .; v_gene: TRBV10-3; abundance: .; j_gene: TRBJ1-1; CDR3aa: CAISERGGLNTEAFF; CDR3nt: TGTGCCATCAGTGAGAGGGGGGGTCTGAACACTGAAGCTTTCTTT
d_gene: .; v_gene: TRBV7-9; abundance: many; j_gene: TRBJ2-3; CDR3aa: CASSIPDRSTDTQYF; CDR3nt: TGTGCCAGCAGCATTCCTGACAGGAGCACAGATACGCAGTATTTT
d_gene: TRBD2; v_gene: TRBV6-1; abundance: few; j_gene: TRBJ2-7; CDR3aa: CASIPGTSVTYEQYF; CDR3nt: TGTGCCAGCATCCCAGGAACTAGCGTCACCTACGAGCAGTACTTC
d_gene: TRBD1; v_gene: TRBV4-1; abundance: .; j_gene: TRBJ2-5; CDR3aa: CASTLTDREQETQYF; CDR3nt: TGCGCCAGCACCCTAACGGACAGGGAACAAGAGACCCAGTACTTC
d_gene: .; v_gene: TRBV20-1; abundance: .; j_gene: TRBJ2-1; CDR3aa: CSARDGASWVNEQFF; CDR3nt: TGCAGTGCTAGAGATGGGGCTAGTTGGGTCAATGAGCAGTTCTTC
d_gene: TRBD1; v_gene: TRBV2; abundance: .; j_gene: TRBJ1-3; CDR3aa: CASKRQGTGNTIYF; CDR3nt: TGTGCCAGCAAAAGACAGGGGACTGGAAACACCATATATTTT
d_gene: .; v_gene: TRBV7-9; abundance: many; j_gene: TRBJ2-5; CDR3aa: CASSPRDPRTQYF; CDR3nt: TGTGCCAGCAGCCCCCGGGACCCTCGGACCCAGTACTTC
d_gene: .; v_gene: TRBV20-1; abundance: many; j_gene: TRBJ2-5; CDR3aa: CSARAVQEAQETQYF; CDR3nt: TGCAGTGCTAGAGCTGTACAGGAAGCCCAAGAGACCCAGTACTTC
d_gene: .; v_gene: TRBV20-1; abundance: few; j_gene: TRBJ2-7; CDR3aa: CSAPGGQYPYEQYF; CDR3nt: TGCAGTGCCCCGGGGGGACAGTACCCCTACGAGCAGTACTTC
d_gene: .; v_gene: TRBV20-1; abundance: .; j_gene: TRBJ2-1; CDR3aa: CSARPLEHNEQFF; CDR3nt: TGCAGTGCTAGACCCCTAGAGCACAATGAGCAGTTCTTC
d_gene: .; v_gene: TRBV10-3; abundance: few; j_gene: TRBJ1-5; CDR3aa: CATGKDDQPQHF; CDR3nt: TGTGCCACGGGAAAGGATGATCAGCCCCAGCATTTT
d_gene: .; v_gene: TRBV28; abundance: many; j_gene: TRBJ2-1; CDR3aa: CASSSLDEQFF; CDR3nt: TGTGCCAGCAGTTCGCTTGACGAGCAGTTCTTC
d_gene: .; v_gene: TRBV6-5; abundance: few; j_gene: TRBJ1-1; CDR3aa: CAIRGGNTEAFF; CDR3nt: TGTGCCATCAGGGGCGGGAACACTGAAGCTTTCTTT
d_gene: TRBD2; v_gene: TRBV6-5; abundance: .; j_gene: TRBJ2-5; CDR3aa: CAISESRLAGVQETQYF; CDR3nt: TGTGCCATCAGTGAGTCAAGGCTAGCGGGGGTCCAAGAGACCCAGTACTTC
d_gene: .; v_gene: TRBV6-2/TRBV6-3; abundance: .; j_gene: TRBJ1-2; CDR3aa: CASSLQTGGYTF; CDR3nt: TGTGCCAGCAGTTTGCAGACTGGTGGCTACACCTTC
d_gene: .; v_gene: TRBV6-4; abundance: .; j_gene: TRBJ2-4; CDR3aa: CASNRGQSIAKNIQYF; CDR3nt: TGCGCCAGCAATCGGGGGCAGTCAATAGCCAAAAACATTCAGTACTTC
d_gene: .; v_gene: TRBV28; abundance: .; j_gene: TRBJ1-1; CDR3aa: CASSPPGRTEAFF; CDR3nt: TGTGCCAGCAGTCCCCCAGGGCGCACTGAAGCTTTCTTT
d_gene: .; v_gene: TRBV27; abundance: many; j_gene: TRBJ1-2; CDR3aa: CASSSGNQGYTF; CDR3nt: TGTGCCAGCAGTTCAGGGAATCAGGGCTACACCTTC
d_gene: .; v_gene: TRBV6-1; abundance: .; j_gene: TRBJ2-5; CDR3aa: CASSYTGETQYF; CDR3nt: TGTGCCAGCAGTTATACAGGGGAGACCCAGTACTTC
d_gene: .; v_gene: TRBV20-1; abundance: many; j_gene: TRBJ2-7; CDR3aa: CSARDDGVLDEQYF; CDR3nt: TGCAGTGCTAGAGACGACGGGGTCTTGGACGAGCAGTACTTC
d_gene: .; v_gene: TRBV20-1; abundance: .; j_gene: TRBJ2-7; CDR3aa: CSARDEVSDLYEQYF; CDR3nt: TGCAGTGCTAGAGATGAAGTCAGCGACCTCTACGAGCAGTACTTC
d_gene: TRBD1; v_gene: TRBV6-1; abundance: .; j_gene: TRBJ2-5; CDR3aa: CASRGTAQETQYF; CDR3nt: TGTGCCAGCAGGGGGACAGCCCAAGAGACCCAGTACTTC
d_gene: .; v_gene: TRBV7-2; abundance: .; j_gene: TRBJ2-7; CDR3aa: CASSLTTGYEQYF; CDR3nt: TGTGCCAGCAGCTTAACGACAGGCTACGAGCAGTACTTC